Listed below are T cell receptor beta chains from one sample, sequenced in a study of shared clonotypes between healthy human individuals. Generated by immunoSEQ multiplex PCR, the TCRdb table keeps only in-frame clones and is missing some. The data contain millions of clones, 85% to 95% of them singletons. Material for sequencing was naive CD4+ T cells from PBMCs. These receptors all come from a man aged 18 to 35 in good health. Some clones in this sample may be carry-over from other donors' samples. Both conserved end residues are part of each CDR3. Each record gives: D gene, V gene, CDR3 length, clone size, J gene, CDR3 DNA, CDR3 protein. The D gene is left open where the match is weak. Rows may omit the clone size; those that give it use once, few, many or a size class.

D: TRBD1; V: TRBV10-3; length: 17; size: NA; J: TRBJ1-1; DNA: TGTGCCATCAGTGGCCCAAGACAGGGACCCCGTTCCGGTGAAGCTTTCTTT; CDR3: CAISGPRQGPRSGEAFF
D: NA; V: TRBV5-1; length: 17; size: NA; J: TRBJ1-5; DNA: TGCGCCAGCAGCTTAGTGAGACCGGCTATAAGCAATCAGCCCCAGCATTTT; CDR3: CASSLVRPAISNQPQHF
D: NA; V: TRBV28; length: 13; size: NA; J: TRBJ1-5; DNA: TGTGCCAGCAGTTTCGTTGAAAATCAGCCCCAGCATTTT; CDR3: CASSFVENQPQHF
D: NA; V: TRBV15; length: 11; size: NA; J: TRBJ1-2; DNA: TGTGCCACCGGGCAGAACTATGGCTACACCTTC; CDR3: CATGQNYGYTF
D: NA; V: TRBV18; length: 14; size: NA; J: TRBJ1-2; DNA: TGTGCCAGCTCGCGCGACGCGGGGGAATATGGCTACACCTTC; CDR3: CASSRDAGEYGYTF
D: NA; V: TRBV4-1; length: 15; size: NA; J: TRBJ2-1; DNA: TGCGCCAGCAGCCAAGCCGGGCATCCCATAACAGGGCAGTTCTTC; CDR3: CASSQAGHPITGQFF
D: NA; V: TRBV13; length: 19; size: NA; J: TRBJ1-3; DNA: TGTGCCAGCAGCTTAGGGTGGGGTAATGGTGCTCTCTCTGGAAACACCATATATTTT; CDR3: CASSLGWGNGALSGNTIYF
D: NA; V: TRBV5-6; length: 11; size: NA; J: TRBJ1-2; DNA: TGTGCCAGCAGCTTGGGCTATGGCTACACCTTC; CDR3: CASSLGYGYTF
D: TRBD2; V: TRBV4-2; length: 15; size: NA; J: TRBJ2-7; DNA: TGTGCCAGCAGCCAAGGGACTAGCGGGAGATACGAGCAGTACTTC; CDR3: CASSQGTSGRYEQYF
D: NA; V: TRBV7-2; length: 15; size: NA; J: TRBJ1-2; DNA: TGTGCCAGCAGCTTAGTTGCAGGGGACATCTATGGCTACACCTTC; CDR3: CASSLVAGDIYGYTF
D: TRBD2; V: TRBV7-2; length: 15; size: NA; J: TRBJ2-3; DNA: TGTGCCAGCAGCTTAGGGGGGACTACCACAGATACGCAGTATTTT; CDR3: CASSLGGTTTDTQYF
D: TRBD2; V: TRBV5-1; length: 16; size: NA; J: TRBJ2-5; DNA: TGCGCCAGCAGCTTGTCGGGGACTAGCGGACAAGAGACCCAGTACTTC; CDR3: CASSLSGTSGQETQYF
D: NA; V: TRBV19; length: 15; size: NA; J: TRBJ1-5; DNA: TGTGCCAGTAGTAGTGGGCGGGCCCACGGTCAGCCCCAGCATTTT; CDR3: CASSSGRAHGQPQHF
D: TRBD2; V: TRBV30; length: 15; size: NA; J: TRBJ2-1; DNA: TGTGCCTGGAGTGTAAGTAGCGGGGCGTACAATGAGCAGTTCTTC; CDR3: CAWSVSSGAYNEQFF
D: NA; V: TRBV19; length: 12; size: NA; J: TRBJ2-2; DNA: TGTGCCAGTAGTAGGGGATCCGGGGAGCTGTTTTTT; CDR3: CASSRGSGELFF
D: TRBD1; V: TRBV18; length: 15; size: NA; J: TRBJ1-4; DNA: TGTGCCAGCTCACCCTGGGACAGGGGTCAAGGAAAACTGTTTTTT; CDR3: CASSPWDRGQGKLFF
D: NA; V: TRBV9; length: 15; size: NA; J: TRBJ2-3; DNA: TGTGCCAGCAGCGTAGCGCCAGACTACACAGATACGCAGTATTTT; CDR3: CASSVAPDYTDTQYF
D: TRBD1; V: TRBV28; length: 16; size: NA; J: TRBJ2-5; DNA: TGTGCCAGCAGTTTGTTCGGGGACAGTGGTCAGGGGACCCAGTACTTC; CDR3: CASSLFGDSGQGTQYF
D: NA; V: TRBV5-5; length: 13; size: NA; J: TRBJ1-1; DNA: TGTGCCAGCAGCTTGGAGGGTCACACTGAAGCTTTCTTT; CDR3: CASSLEGHTEAFF
D: NA; V: TRBV7-9; length: 13; size: few; J: TRBJ1-1; DNA: TGTGCCAGCAGCCGTCAGGAGAACACTGAAGCTTTCTTT; CDR3: CASSRQENTEAFF
D: TRBD2; V: TRBV19; length: 16; size: NA; J: TRBJ2-2; DNA: TGTGCCAGTAGTCGAACTGTTGCGGGAGTGTCCGGGGAGCTGTTTTTT; CDR3: CASSRTVAGVSGELFF
D: NA; V: TRBV15; length: 12; size: once; J: TRBJ2-1; DNA: TGTGCCACCAGCTTCCAAAACAATGAGCAGTTCTTC; CDR3: CATSFQNNEQFF